The rows below give T cell receptor beta chains drawn from one sample of a study of identifying expanded T cells in peripheral blood. The data were produced by immunoSEQ multiplex PCR, yet TCRdb's version contains in-frame clones alone and is incomplete. Of tens of thousands of clones in the sample, just under 85% were seen once. The sample was blood. Receptor source: a person aged 18 to 70 in good health. Each CDR3 is given with its conserved first and last residue. The D gene is left open where the match is weak. Some rows have no size entry. The others give once, few or many, or a class for an expanded clone.

D	V	J	length	size	CDR3	DNA
TRBD1	TRBV15	TRBJ1-1	18	.	CATSRTMTGMVFHTEAFF	TGTGCCACCAGCAGAACGATGACAGGGATGGTATTTCATACTGAAGCTTTCTTT
.	TRBV25-1	TRBJ2-7	13	.	CASSANRDREQYF	TGTGCCAGCAGTGCTAACAGGGATCGCGAGCAGTACTTC
TRBD2	TRBV18	TRBJ2-1	19	many	CASSNHRDAWREGLDEQFF	TGTGCCAGCTCAAATCACAGGGACGCTTGGCGGGAGGGCCTCGATGAGCAGTTCTTC
.	TRBV4-3	TRBJ1-3	15	.	CASSRVRGSGNTIYF	TGCGCCAGCAGCCGAGTCCGGGGCTCTGGAAACACCATATATTTT
.	TRBV4-1	TRBJ1-1	14	.	CASSQVPLGTEAFF	TGCGCCAGCAGCCAAGTCCCTCTGGGCACTGAAGCTTTCTTT
.	TRBV15	TRBJ1-2	16	.	CATSEVQGLTTMVNTF	TGTGCCACCAGCGAGGTCCAGGGACTGACAACTATGGTTAACACCTTC
TRBD1	TRBV27	TRBJ2-7	16	.	CASSFSYPGQGYEQYF	TGTGCCAGCAGTTTCTCCTACCCGGGACAGGGGTACGAGCAGTACTTC
TRBD1	TRBV28	TRBJ1-5	14	.	CASSVTGRGQPQHF	TGTGCCAGCAGCGTGACAGGGAGGGGCCAGCCCCAGCATTTT
TRBD2	TRBV30	TRBJ2-3	16	once	CAWSLGTSGNTDTQYF	TGTGCCTGGAGCCTCGGGACTAGCGGGAACACAGATACGCAGTATTTT
.	TRBV4-1	TRBJ2-1	16	.	CASSHGSARTYNEQFF	TGCGCCAGCAGCCACGGTTCGGCGCGCACCTACAATGAGCAGTTCTTC
TRBD1	TRBV6-5	TRBJ1-2	14	.	CASTKTGRPSGYTF	TGTGCCAGCACCAAGACAGGGAGGCCTTCAGGCTACACCTTC
TRBD2	TRBV6-1	TRBJ2-1	12	.	CASRSGNTEQFF	TGTGCCAGCAGGAGCGGGAATACTGAGCAGTTCTTC
.	TRBV27	TRBJ1-1	15	.	CASSLSGGPDTEAFF	TGTGCCAGCAGTTTATCCGGGGGGCCGGACACTGAAGCTTTCTTT
TRBD1	TRBV6-5	TRBJ1-4	15	.	CASSYIQGSNEKLFF	TGTGCCAGCAGTTACATACAGGGGTCTAATGAAAAACTGTTTTTT
.	TRBV27	TRBJ2-7	13	.	CASSLRGYYEQYF	TGTGCCAGCAGTTTAAGGGGTTACTACGAGCAGTACTTC
.	TRBV7-2	TRBJ2-5	16	.	CASSPQTGSGGETQYF	TGTGCCAGCAGCCCCCAGACAGGGAGCGGGGGAGAGACCCAGTACTTC
TRBD1	TRBV9	TRBJ2-5	15	.	CASSVLTGGQETQYF	TGTGCCAGCAGCGTGTTAACAGGGGGTCAAGAGACCCAGTACTTC
TRBD1	TRBV11-3	TRBJ2-5	15	once	CASSHGTGRQETQYF	TGTGCCAGCAGCCATGGGACAGGGAGACAAGAGACCCAGTACTTC
TRBD1	TRBV9	TRBJ2-3	15	.	CASSPGGGSTDTQYF	TGTGCCAGCAGCCCAGGGGGCGGGAGCACAGATACGCAGTATTTT
.	TRBV29-1	TRBJ1-2	12	.	CSVEDANYGYTF	TGCAGCGTTGAAGACGCCAACTATGGCTACACCTTC
.	TRBV7-3	TRBJ2-3	16	.	CASSLTRTDEGDTQYF	TGTGCCAGCAGCTTAACAAGGACAGATGAGGGGGATACGCAGTATTTT
.	TRBV7-6	TRBJ1-5	14	.	CASSTGHGNQPQHF	TGTGCCAGCAGCACCGGACACGGCAATCAGCCCCAGCATTTT
.	TRBV9	TRBJ2-1	16	.	CASSGMGTKDYNEQFF	TGTGCCAGCAGCGGCATGGGGACAAAGGACTACAATGAGCAGTTCTTC
.	TRBV7-2	TRBJ1-4	14	.	CASSLGYNNEKLFF	TGTGCCAGCAGCTTAGGTTACAATAATGAAAAACTGTTTTTT
.	TRBV29-1	TRBJ2-1	14	.	CSVENVGAYNEQFF	TGCAGCGTTGAGAACGTGGGGGCCTACAATGAGCAGTTCTTC
.	TRBV7-6	TRBJ1-3	17	.	CASSRILSDRIANTIYF	TGTGCCAGCAGCCGAATCCTTTCAGACAGAATTGCAAACACCATATATTTT